This T cell receptor (beta chain) was recovered during a study of a mutant IDH1 vaccine in newly diagnosed glioma. In its sample, this clone was seen a few times. Time point here: baseline, week 1 (first vaccination visit). Treatment given: pre-vaccination baseline after standard-of-care therapy. Repertoires were generated with immunoSEQ multiplex PCR, while TCRdb's copy carries only in-frame clones and drops some. The table shows some 87,000 clones, with about 82% occurring only once. The clonotype comes from a man aged 35-49 years with glioma. Sequenced material: PBMCs, taken from a glioma patient treated with radiotherapy, temozolomide or both.

CDR3 residues: CASSPGTVENTGELFF. The CDR3 DNA sequence: TGTGCCAGCAGCCCCGGGACGGTAGAGAACACCGGGGAGCTGTTTTTT. The chain is built from TRBV7-9 and TRBJ2-2; perhaps D is TRBD1 or TRBD2 (5 bases each). V dropped 5 bases and J dropped 1 base, with 14 bases sitting between them. CDR1 and CDR2 (germline): SEHNR, FQNEAQ (reference sequence). This CDR3 is built from 16 residues.